The clone carrying this T cell receptor beta chain was detected once. The antigen is unknown. The source of the sample is a study of CD4+ T cells in melanoma. Study-level points and caveats: CD8+ T cell, macrophage and B cell function reportedly correlated with neoantigen-specific CD4+ T cells. Reportedly, melanoma neoantigen-specific CD4+ T cells showed varied differentiation states.

The method was immunoSEQ multiplex PCR; TCRdb's version includes in-frame clones alone and lacks a portion of them. Of about 3,800 clones in the sample, 62% were seen once. V lost 3 bases, J lost 6 bases, and 15 bases stayed unmatched. Germline CDR1 is MDHEN and CDR2 is SYDVKM. The CDR3 spans 18 residues. The TCR sequence derives from a human donor with melanoma. This sequence joins TRBV28 and TRBJ2-1, with 9 bases identical to TRBD2. The sample consisted of cells from a culture (not recorded whether cultured in vitro). CDR3 region: CASSFPEIRGTSFNEQFF. In DNA, the CDR3 is TGTGCCAGCAGTTTTCCCGAAATACGAGGGACTAGCTTCAATGAGCAGTTCTTC.